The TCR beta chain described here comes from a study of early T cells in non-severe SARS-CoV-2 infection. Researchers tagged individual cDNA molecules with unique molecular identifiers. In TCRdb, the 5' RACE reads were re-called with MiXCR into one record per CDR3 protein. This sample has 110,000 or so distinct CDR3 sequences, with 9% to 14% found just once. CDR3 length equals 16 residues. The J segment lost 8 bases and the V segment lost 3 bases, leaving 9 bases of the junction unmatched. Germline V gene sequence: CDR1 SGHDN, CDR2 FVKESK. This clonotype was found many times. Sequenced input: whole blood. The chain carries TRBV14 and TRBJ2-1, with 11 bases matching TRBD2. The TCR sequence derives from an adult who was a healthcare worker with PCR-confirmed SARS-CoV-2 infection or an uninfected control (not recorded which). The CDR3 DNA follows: TGTGCCAGCAGCCAGAGAGTCCTAGCGGGAGGCGATGAGCAGTTCTTC. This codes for CASSQRVLAGGDEQFF.